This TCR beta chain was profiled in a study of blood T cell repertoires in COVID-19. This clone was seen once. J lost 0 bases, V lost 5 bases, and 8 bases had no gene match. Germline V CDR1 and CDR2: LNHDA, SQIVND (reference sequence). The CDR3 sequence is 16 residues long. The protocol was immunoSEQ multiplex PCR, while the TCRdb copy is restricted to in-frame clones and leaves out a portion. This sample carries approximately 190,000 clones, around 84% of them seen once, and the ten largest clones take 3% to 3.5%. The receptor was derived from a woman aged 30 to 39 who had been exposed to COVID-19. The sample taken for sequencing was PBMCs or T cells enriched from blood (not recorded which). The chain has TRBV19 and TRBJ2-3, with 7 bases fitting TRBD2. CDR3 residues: CASSLRTRPSTDTQYF. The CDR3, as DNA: TGTGCCAGTAGTTTAAGGACTAGACCTAGCACAGATACGCAGTATTTT.